The TCR beta chain under discussion was sequenced for a study of T cell changes during pregnancy in multiple sclerosis. Assay: immunoSEQ multiplex PCR; the TCRdb copy retains only in-frame clones and omits some. The data contain around 63,000 clones, roughly 90% of them seen just once; the ten biggest clones take up less than 3.5%. Germline trimming cut 7 bases from V and 9 bases from J; bases unmatched to any gene: 12. The germline gives CDR1 SNHLY, CDR2 FYNNEI. CDR3 size: 14 residues. This TCR derives from a female donor in good health, enrolled as a control in a pregnancy study. The sequenced sample was peripheral blood, obtained in the third trimester of pregnancy. The V gene is TRBV2, the J gene TRBJ2-1, with 7 bases matching TRBD2. CDR3 loop: CASTRLAGVGEQFF. The DNA of the CDR3 is TGTGCCAGCACGAGACTAGCAGGAGTGGGTGAGCAGTTCTTC.